The next 25 T cell receptor beta chains were all read from a single sample in a study of shared clonotypes between healthy human individuals. The method was immunoSEQ multiplex PCR; TCRdb's version includes in-frame clones alone and lacks a portion of them. Here the sample spans about 600,000 clones, approximately 97% being singletons. Material for sequencing was naive CD4+ T cells sorted from blood. Subset denoted: CD45RA+ positively selected. Every receptor here comes from a woman aged 30 to 39 in good health.

The V call is TRBV28, the J call TRBJ1-1; 8 nucleotides align to TRBD1. The ends lost 5 bases at V and 1 base at J; junction bases unmatched: 6. The CDR3 has 15 residues. Germline CDR1 and CDR2: MDHEN and SYDVKM. The DNA for the CDR3 is TGTGCCAGCAGTCTCGACAGGGGAAGGAACACTGAAGCTTTCTTT. Translation gives CASSLDRGRNTEAFF.

V and J are TRBV27 and TRBJ1-1; D might be TRBD1 (6 bases). Germline loops: CDR1 MNHEY, CDR2 SMNVEV (reference sequence). V was cut by 6 bases and J by 5 bases, with 10 bases left in between. The CDR3 covers 12 residues. CDR3 sequence (DNA): TGTGCCAGCAGAACAGGGAGGACTGAAGCTTTCTTT. Protein product: CASRTGRTEAFF.

This clone was picked up one time. The chain joins TRBV5-3 to TRBJ2-2; 10 bases are a match to TRBD2. TRBV5-3 is classed as an ORF, of uncertain function. V shed 3 bases and J 5 bases; nucleotides not matched to a gene: 7. The CDR3 covers 16 residues. The CDR3 nucleotides are TGTGCCAGAAGCTCTCGGAGTAGCGGGAGGACCGGGGAGCTGTTTTTT. Translated: CARSSRSSGRTGELFF.

This chain uses TRBV7-9 with TRBJ2-5; D unresolved. This CDR3 has 11 amino acids. The V and J ends lost 5 bases and 5 bases respectively, with 6 bases between them. Germline V gene lookup returns CDR1 SEHNR and CDR2 FQNEAQ (reference sequence). The CDR3 DNA is TGTGCCAGCAGCCTGTCGGAGACCCAGTACTTC. This encodes CASSLSETQYF. The whole variable domain, filled in from reference TRBV7-9 and TRBJ2-5, reads DTGVSQNPRHKITKRGQNVTFRCDPISEHNRLYWYRQTLGQGPEFLTYFQNEAQLEKSRLLSDRFSAERPKGSFSTLEIQRTEQGDSAMYLCASSLSETQYFGPGTRLLVL.

CDR3 region: CASQRRGVSRSSYNEQFF. The CDR3 DNA follows: TGTGCCAGTCAACGCCGGGGAGTCAGCCGCAGCTCCTACAATGAGCAGTTCTTC. V and J are TRBV19 and TRBJ2-1; D possibly corresponds to TRBD2 (5 bases). Germline V CDR1 and CDR2: LNHDA, SQIVND (reference sequence). V lost 8 bases and J lost 0, with 23 bases in between. The CDR3 is 18 residues long. The full variable domain, in which reference TRBV19 and TRBJ2-1 provide the parts outside the CDR3, is DGGITQSPKYLFRKEGQNVTLSCEQNLNHDAMYWYRQDPGQGLRLIYYSQIVNDFQKGDIAEGYSVSREKKESFPLTVTSAQKNPTAFYLCASQRRGVSRSSYNEQFFGPGTRLTVL.

The chain carries TRBV29-1 and TRBJ2-2; TRBD2 agrees at 8 bases. Germline V gives CDR1 SQVTM, CDR2 ANQGSEA. CDR3 size: 14 residues. V gave up 5 bases and J gave up 5 bases; unmatched junction bases: 7. The CDR3 sequence is CSVRGLGVTGELFF. DNA of the CDR3: TGCAGCGTTAGGGGACTAGGAGTTACCGGGGAGCTGTTTTTT.

This chain connects TRBV6-1 to TRBJ1-2; D remains ambiguous. The germline gives CDR1 MNHNS, CDR2 SASEGT. The V end lost 4 bases, the J end lost 6 bases, and 9 bases lay between the germline ends. The CDR3 is 12 residues long. The CDR3 is CASSVAGHGYTF. DNA of the CDR3: TGTGCCAGCAGTGTCGCGGGCCATGGCTACACCTTC.

CDR3: CASSGGEAGGYEQYF. The DNA of the CDR3 is TGCGCCAGCAGTGGGGGGGAGGCGGGAGGGTACGAGCAGTACTTC. This chain connects TRBV10-2 to TRBJ2-7; 9 nucleotides match TRBD2. Germline V gives CDR1 WSHSY, CDR2 SAAADI. V lost 4 bases and J lost 4; bases outside the gene matches: 8. The CDR3 spans 15 residues.

This clone occurred a few times. V usage is TRBV27 and J usage is TRBJ1-2; a possible D gene is TRBD1 (5 bases). The CDR3 has 15 amino acids. Trimming took off 9 bases at V and 5 bases at J, with 22 bases between the two ends. Per the germline V gene, CDR1 is MNHEY and CDR2 is SMNVEV (reference sequence). CDR3 sequence: CASSFRDLGGYGYTF. The CDR3 DNA is TGTGCCAGTTCCTTCCGGGACCTGGGGGGATATGGCTACACCTTC.

This chain uses TRBV2 with TRBJ1-2; a possible D gene is TRBD1 (6 bases). The CDR3 totals 15 residues. The germline CDR1 and CDR2 sequences are SNHLY and FYNNEI. The V and J ends lost 6 bases and 4 bases respectively, with 18 bases between them. The CDR3 spells CASSVGEWGAYGYTF. CDR3 bases: TGTGCCAGCAGCGTCGGGGAGTGGGGGGCCTATGGCTACACCTTC.

V usage is TRBV11-2 and J usage is TRBJ1-3, with D hard to call. In germline, CDR1 is SGHAT, CDR2 FQNNGV. The CDR3 length is 19 residues. V was pared by 1 base and J by 2 bases, with 21 bases between. The CDR3 sequence: CASSLVGGFPQPPGNTIYF. CDR3 nucleotides: TGTGCCAGCAGCTTAGTTGGTGGGTTCCCTCAACCACCTGGAAACACCATATATTTT.

This rearrangement joins TRBV7-8 to TRBJ2-1; 11 bases line up with TRBD1. V dropped 5 bases and J dropped 4; count of bases not matched to a gene: 10. CDR1 and CDR2 (germline): SGHVS, FQNEAQ. The CDR3 loop spans 17 amino acids. CDR3 DNA: TGTGCCAGCAGCGGATGGCCCCGGGACAGGGGGTACAATGAGCAGTTCTTC. Protein sequence: CASSGWPRDRGYNEQFF.

This chain joins TRBV7-3 and TRBJ2-3, with D possibly TRBD2 on 5 matching bases. Germline loops: CDR1 SGHTA, CDR2 FQGTGA. The CDR3 totals 13 residues. The V end lost 2 bases, the J end lost 7 bases, and 10 bases lay between the germline ends. This chain's CDR3 is CASSLPPGYTQYF. The CDR3 DNA sequence: TGTGCCAGCAGCTTACCCCCGGGATATACGCAGTATTTT.

In nucleotides, the CDR3 is TGTGCCAGCAGCTCGGGACCAATCGGGGGAGAGCAGTACTTC. Protein sequence: CASSSGPIGGEQYF. The rearrangement joins TRBV5-6 to TRBJ2-7; possible D gene TRBD2, 6 bases. The germline V and J ends were trimmed by 3 bases and 7 bases, with 17 bases remaining between them. Germline V gene data show CDR1 as SGHDT and CDR2 as YYEEEE. This CDR3 spans 14 amino acids.

The rearrangement uses TRBV11-3 and TRBJ1-5; D possibly corresponds to TRBD1 (5 bases). V was clipped by 5 bases and J by 7 bases, with 12 bases between them. The CDR3 runs 13 residues. CDR1 is SGHNT, CDR2 YENEEA, per germline. The DNA for the CDR3 is TGTGCCAGCAGCCCCCAGAGGGACCAGCCCCAGCATTTT. It is translated as CASSPQRDQPQHF.

This rearrangement joins TRBV7-8 to TRBJ2-1, with D hard to call. The germline gives CDR1 SGHVS, CDR2 FQNEAQ. The V and J ends lost 5 bases and 0 bases respectively, with 8 bases between them. This CDR3 spans 14 amino acids. CDR3: CASSVGNSYNEQFF. The CDR3 DNA reads TGTGCCAGCAGCGTGGGGAACTCCTACAATGAGCAGTTCTTC.

The chain combines TRBV5-5 with TRBJ2-3; D may be TRBD1 (6 bases). Per the germline V gene, CDR1 is SGHKS and CDR2 is YYEKEE (reference sequence). The V and J ends lost 2 bases and 5 bases respectively, with 21 bases between them. The CDR3 length is 17 residues. DNA for the CDR3: TGTGCCAGCAGCTTTTCACCCGGGACACGATTGGGAGATACGCAGTATTTT. It translates to CASSFSPGTRLGDTQYF.

The chain recombines TRBV5-1 with TRBJ2-5; no definite D call. Germline loops: CDR1 SGHRS, CDR2 YFSETQ. V dropped 0 bases and J dropped 3 bases, with 6 bases sitting between them. This CDR3 region has 13 residues. CDR3 DNA: TGCGCCAGCAGCTTGGACACAAAAGAGACCCAGTACTTC. It specifies CASSLDTKETQYF.

V usage is TRBV6-6 and J usage is TRBJ2-7, with D maybe TRBD2 (5 bases). Per germline, CDR1 MNHNY and CDR2 SVGAGI (reference sequence). There are 12 residues in the CDR3. V was clipped by 2 bases and J by 7 bases, with 9 bases between them. This CDR3 reads CASSYPREEQYF. The CDR3 bases are TGTGCCAGCAGTTACCCAAGGGAGGAGCAGTACTTC.

The chain is built from TRBV28 and TRBJ1-5, with D perhaps TRBD1 (6 bases). Trimming cost V 6 bases and J 7 bases, with 13 bases left between them. The germline CDR1 and CDR2 sequences are MDHEN and SYDVKM. There are 13 residues in the CDR3. The CDR3 nucleotides are TGTGCCAGCAGCCCCGTGGGGGCGCAGCCCCAGCATTTT. Translation gives CASSPVGAQPQHF.

Turning to this clone: Other DNA sequences in this sample translate to the same CDR3. The rearrangement uses TRBV7-7 and TRBJ2-5; either TRBD1 or TRBD2 may fit D (5 bases each). The CDR3 contains 13 residues. Deletions cut 1 base from V and 4 bases from J, with 7 bases between. Germline V gene lookup returns CDR1 SSHAT and CDR2 FNYEAQ (reference sequence). The CDR3 coding sequence is TGTGCCAGCAGCTTAGGTGGGGGAGAGACCCAGTACTTC. Translated: CASSLGGGETQYF.

V usage is TRBV28 and J usage is TRBJ2-7, with a tentative D call TRBD1 (5 bases). The CDR3 contains 14 residues. With 7 bases removed from V and 2 bases from J, the gap between germline ends came to 15 bases. The germline CDR1 and CDR2 sequences are MDHEN and SYDVKM. The CDR3 sequence is CASTTPGFPYEQYF. Here the CDR3 DNA reads TGTGCCAGCACTACCCCAGGGTTTCCCTACGAGCAGTACTTC.

The gene calls are TRBV11-1 and TRBJ1-1, with D unclear. V was pared by 1 base and J by 1 base, with 4 bases between. Germline V gene sequence: CDR1 SGHAT, CDR2 FQDESV (reference sequence). The CDR3 totals 13 residues. CDR3 nucleotides: TGTGCCAGCAGCTTAGGGAAGAACACTGAAGCTTTCTTT. The encoded protein is CASSLGKNTEAFF.

The V and J genes are TRBV20-1 and TRBJ2-7; a weak D match, TRBD2 (5 bases). Trimming pared 5 bases from V and 2 bases from J, leaving 7 bases between. Germline CDR1 reads DFQATT; CDR2 reads SNEGSKA (reference sequence). This CDR3 has 11 residues. The CDR3 sequence: CSAERAYEQYF. The CDR3 nucleotides read TGCAGTGCTGAGAGGGCCTACGAGCAGTACTTC.

The genes are TRBV5-5 and TRBJ2-2; 8 bases map to TRBD1. Germline CDR1 and CDR2: SGHKS and YYEKEE (reference sequence). This CDR3 has 16 residues. The J segment lost 6 bases and the V segment lost 6 bases, leaving 13 bases of the junction unmatched. CDR3 sequence reads: CASIGGDRGRSGELFF. The CDR3 DNA reads as TGTGCCAGCATAGGGGGCGACAGGGGTCGCTCCGGGGAGCTGTTTTTT.